This T cell receptor (beta chain) was identified during a study of T cells in Graves' hyperthyroidism and ophthalmopathy. The overall study: Any treatment followed the collection of peripheral blood at initial diagnosis.

Germline V CDR1 and CDR2: SEHNR, FQNEAQ (reference sequence). The CDR3 spans 13 residues. As to this clonotype: The junction departs from the called germline gene at one end, perhaps through a read error.

RNA transcripts gave rise to amplified TCR beta CDR3 regions. In the first-round RT-PCR of the TCR CDR3, the HTBI primer set was used. TCRdb passed the multiplex PCR reads through MiXCR, listing each CDR3 protein once. Of around 350,000 distinct CDR3 sequences detected, 15% to 18% appear once; the ten largest clones hold 25% to 35%. The V and J genes are TRBV7-9 and TRBJ2-3; D is undetermined. This TCR was recovered from a woman aged 18-30 years with Graves' hyperthyroidism that later progressed to Graves' ophthalmopathy. Sequences were obtained from blood. DNA of the CDR3: TGTGCCAGCAACTTAATGGGCACAGATACGCAGTATTTT. Residues: CASNLMGTDTQYF.